These 29 T cell receptor beta chains were all obtained from the same sample, sequenced in a study of STAT5B mutations in CD4+ large granular lymphocyte leukemia. TCRdb's table, derived via immunoSEQ multiplex PCR, lists solely in-frame clones and lacks some. The sample includes fewer than 40,000 clones, around 80% of them seen just once. What was sequenced was CD4+ T cells from blood buffy coats. Source of these receptors: a human donor in good health.

The V call is TRBV6-1, the J call TRBJ1-1, with no clear D. The CDR3 is 15 amino acids. The germline V gene encodes CDR1 MNHNS and CDR2 SASEGT. Trimming shortened V by 4 bases and J by 1 base, and 13 bases separated the two germline ends. In nucleotides, the CDR3 is TGTGCCAGCAGTGCCCCCGGAATGGAGAACACTGAAGCTTTCTTT. It encodes CASSAPGMENTEAFF.

The chain carries TRBV7-9 and TRBJ2-7, with 8 bases aligning to TRBD1. V gave up 3 bases and J gave up 7 bases; unmatched junction bases: 5. The length of the CDR3 is 13 residues. Germline loops: CDR1 SEHNR, CDR2 FQNEAQ (reference sequence). CDR3 sequence (DNA): TGTGCCAGCAGCTTGACAGGGGTAGGGGAGCAGTACTTC. Protein sequence: CASSLTGVGEQYF.

The V gene is TRBV6-5, the J gene TRBJ2-7; 11 positions agree with TRBD2. The CDR3 is 14 amino acids. J lost 3 bases, V lost 6 bases, and 4 bases had no gene match. Germline V lookup: CDR1 MNHEY, CDR2 SVGAGI. The CDR3 sequence is CASSALAGDYEQYF. In DNA form, the CDR3 reads TGTGCCAGCAGCGCACTAGCGGGGGACTACGAGCAGTACTTC.

This chain joins TRBV7-9 and TRBJ2-3, with D perhaps matching TRBD1 (6 bases). This CDR3 spans 16 amino acids. Germline V gives CDR1 SEHNR, CDR2 FQNEAQ (reference sequence). The V end lost 5 bases, the J end lost 1 base, and 16 bases lay between the germline ends. In DNA, the CDR3 is TGTGCCAGCAGCCCCTACCGGACAGATCGCACAGATACGCAGTATTTT. This translates into CASSPYRTDRTDTQYF.

The rearrangement uses TRBV27 and TRBJ2-1; D is perhaps TRBD2 (6 bases). With 6 bases removed from V and 6 bases from J, the gap between germline ends came to 21 bases. Germline lookup yields CDR1 MNHEY and CDR2 SMNVEV (reference sequence). This CDR3 has 16 residues. CDR3 residues: CASSHEVAEGSNEQFF. Written as DNA, the CDR3 is TGTGCCAGCAGCCATGAGGTAGCGGAGGGGAGCAATGAGCAGTTCTTC.

The J gene is TRBJ2-3, the V gene TRBV7-6, with TRBD1 matching 8 bases. V gave up 5 bases and J gave up 2 bases; unmatched junction bases: 3. The CDR3 spans 14 residues. In germline, CDR1 is SGHVS, CDR2 FNYEAQ. The CDR3 loop is CASSPQGDTDTQYF. The DNA for the CDR3 is TGTGCCAGCAGCCCACAGGGGGACACAGATACGCAGTATTTT.

The table lists this clone with a count of one. The chain carries TRBV19 and TRBJ2-5; tentatively, D is TRBD1 (8 bases). Germline V gives CDR1 LNHDA, CDR2 SQIVND (reference sequence). CDR3 length equals 17 residues. Trimming removed 4 bases at V and 5 bases at J, with 23 bases between. CDR3 bases: TGTGCCAGTAGTACCCGAAGAGGTGGACAGGGAGGGGAGACCCAGTACTTC. This translates into CASSTRRGGQGGETQYF.

This chain joins TRBV30 and TRBJ2-1; D ambiguous. CDR1 is GTSNPN and CDR2 is SVGIG in the germline V gene (reference sequence). The CDR3 covers 14 residues. V was clipped by 2 bases and J by 2 bases, with 10 bases between them. The CDR3 reads CAWSRRVAYNEQFF. The CDR3 coding sequence is TGTGCCTGGAGTCGCCGGGTGGCCTACAATGAGCAGTTCTTC.

The chain recombines TRBV19 with TRBJ1-1; 7 positions agree with TRBD1. CDR3 length equals 16 residues. Germline V lookup: CDR1 LNHDA, CDR2 SQIVND (reference sequence). Trimming cost V 5 bases and J 1 base; bases outside gene matches: 10. The CDR3 coding sequence is TGTGCCAGTAGTCCGCAGACAGGGTGGGGGAACACTGAAGCTTTCTTT. Encoded protein: CASSPQTGWGNTEAFF.

This chain links TRBV2 with TRBJ2-7; 10 nucleotides align to TRBD2. Germline V gene sequence: CDR1 SNHLY, CDR2 FYNNEI. V shed 6 bases and J 3 bases; nucleotides not matched to a gene: 14. This CDR3 contains 17 residues. The CDR3 loop reads CASSPPPASGSIYEQYF. As DNA, the CDR3 is TGTGCCAGCAGCCCACCCCCTGCTAGCGGGAGTATCTACGAGCAGTACTTC.

The chain is built from TRBV5-6 and TRBJ1-1, with 10 bases identical to TRBD1. CDR1 is SGHDT and CDR2 is YYEEEE in the germline V gene. The V segment lost 3 bases and the J segment 8 bases; nucleotides outside the gene matches: 7. The CDR3 is 14 amino acids. This CDR3 is CASSSLGTGVEAFF. In DNA form, the CDR3 reads TGTGCCAGCAGCTCGCTTGGGACAGGGGTAGAAGCTTTCTTT.

This clone was found a few times. V is TRBV10-1 and J is TRBJ2-1; D tentatively reads TRBD1 or TRBD2 (5 bases each). The CDR3 totals 16 residues. Germline V gives CDR1 WNHNN, CDR2 SYGVQD (reference sequence). The V end lost 3 bases, the J end lost 7 bases, and 19 bases lay between the germline ends. The CDR3 here is CASSDPAIPGRNEQFF. The DNA for the CDR3 is TGCGCCAGCAGTGACCCGGCTATCCCGGGACGGAATGAGCAGTTCTTC.

J is TRBJ2-3 and V is TRBV2; 10 nucleotides agree with TRBD2. Germline assignment: CDR1 SNHLY and CDR2 FYNNEI. V lost 6 bases and J lost 7; bases outside the gene matches: 10. The length of the CDR3 is 15 residues. The CDR3 region has the DNA TGTGCCAGCAGGGCCGAGGCTAGCGGGAGAAATACGCAGTATTTT. It encodes CASRAEASGRNTQYF.

This clone has more than one count but fewer than ten. This chain connects TRBV18 to TRBJ2-6, with D unresolved. CDR3 length equals 15 residues. Germline V gene lookup returns CDR1 KGHSH and CDR2 LQKENI. V lost 3 bases, J lost 0 bases, and 6 bases lay in between. CDR3 DNA sequence: TGTGCCAGCTCACCGGTGAGCTCTGGGGCCAACGTCCTGACTTTC. Translated, it gives CASSPVSSGANVLTF.

The chain employs TRBV7-8 and TRBJ2-7; 7 bases are shared with TRBD1. This CDR3 comprises 16 residues. Germline V lookup: CDR1 SGHVS, CDR2 FQNEAQ. Unmatched junction bases numbered 12, after V lost 6 bases and J lost 1 base. CDR3: CASSIIGGGISYEQYF. DNA of the CDR3: TGTGCCAGCAGTATAATAGGGGGCGGTATTTCCTACGAGCAGTACTTC.

This clone was picked up a small number of times. The rearrangement uses TRBV27 and TRBJ1-1; D is ambiguous. The CDR3 covers 12 residues. Looked up from germline, CDR1 is MNHEY and CDR2 is SMNVEV (reference sequence). V was pared by 5 bases and J by 2 bases, with 6 bases between. CDR3 sequence reads: CASSTANTEAFF. The CDR3, as DNA: TGTGCCAGCAGTACAGCTAACACTGAAGCTTTCTTT.

As concerns this clone: The junction departs from germline at one end; a sequencing error may be responsible. The J gene is TRBJ1-2, the V gene TRBV30; the D gene is possibly TRBD1 (6 bases). In germline, CDR1 is GTSNPN, CDR2 SVGIG (reference sequence). The length of the CDR3 is 12 residues. The CDR3 here is CAWSPGGYGHTF. The CDR3 DNA sequence: TGTGCCTGGAGCCCGGGGGGCTATGGCCACACCTTC.

This clone has just one count. The rearrangement uses TRBV7-2 and TRBJ1-1; D is unclear. The length of the CDR3 is 15 residues. V lost 3 bases and J lost 6, with 17 bases in between. The V gene's germline CDR1 is SGHTA and CDR2 FQGNSA. Here the CDR3 reads CASSFGEGGYAEAFF. In nucleotides, the CDR3 is TGTGCCAGCAGCTTTGGGGAGGGCGGGTACGCTGAAGCTTTCTTT. The entire variable domain, with the rest obtained from reference TRBV7-2 and TRBJ1-1, is as follows: GAGVSQSPSNKVTEKGKDVELRCDPISGHTALYWYRQSLGQGLEFLIYFQGNSAPDKSGLPSDRFSAERTGGSVSTLTIQRTQQEDSAVYLCASSFGEGGYAEAFFGQGTRLTVV.

This CDR3 is CSVEWVDEQFF. DNA for the CDR3: TGCAGCGTTGAGTGGGTGGATGAGCAGTTCTTC. The gene calls are TRBV29-1 and TRBJ2-1; D unclear. The CDR3 spans 11 residues. CDR1 and CDR2 from the germline V gene are SQVTM and ANQGSEA. V lost 3 bases and J 8 bases, leaving 8 bases between the germline ends.

The rearrangement links TRBV7-8 to TRBJ2-1, with 9 nucleotides matching TRBD1. J lost 7 bases, V lost 5 bases, and 12 bases had no gene match. Germline V gene lookup returns CDR1 SGHVS and CDR2 FQNEAQ. CDR3 size: 16 residues. CDR3 region: CASSPGDRVLGNEQFF. The CDR3 DNA reads TGTGCCAGCAGCCCCGGGGACAGGGTCCTGGGTAATGAGCAGTTCTTC.

This clone was seen more than once but under ten times. The chain carries TRBV29-1 and TRBJ1-4, with a weak D call TRBD1 (5 bases). The CDR3 consists of 10 residues. From germline, CDR1 is SQVTM and CDR2 ANQGSEA. CDR3 DNA sequence: TGCGGGGCACACCATGAAAAACTGTTTTTT. Protein: CGAHHEKLFF.

The J gene is TRBJ1-1, the V gene TRBV5-1; D is undetermined. CDR3 size: 13 residues. Per germline, CDR1 SGHRS and CDR2 YFSETQ. Trimming took off 2 bases at V and 1 base at J, with 6 bases between the two ends. CDR3: CASSFGGNTEAFF. CDR3 DNA: TGCGCCAGCAGCTTCGGCGGGAACACTGAAGCTTTCTTT.

This clone came up once. This chain uses TRBV6-1 with TRBJ2-7, with D possibly matching TRBD1 (6 bases). Per germline, CDR1 MNHNS and CDR2 SASEGT. V was pared by 6 bases and J by 4 bases, with 10 bases between. This CDR3 is built from 12 residues. The chain's CDR3 is CASRGQRYEQYF. For the CDR3, the DNA is TGTGCCAGCAGGGGACAAAGGTACGAGCAGTACTTC.

The sample holds one count of this clone. The rearrangement links TRBV2 to TRBJ2-4; D is possibly TRBD1 (5 bases). Germline V gene lookup returns CDR1 SNHLY and CDR2 FYNNEI. Trimming shortened V by 3 bases and J by 7 bases, and 7 bases separated the two germline ends. The CDR3 spans 12 residues. In nucleotides, the CDR3 is TGTGCCAGCAGTGATGGGGCGAACATTCAGTACTTC. Its translation is CASSDGANIQYF.

The chain carries TRBV28 and TRBJ2-1, with D possibly matching TRBD2 (5 bases). Germline V gene lookup returns CDR1 MDHEN and CDR2 SYDVKM. The V gene lost 7 bases and the J gene lost 9 bases, with 16 bases spanning the gap. There are 13 residues in the CDR3. CDR3: CASTPGLTPEQFF. The CDR3 nucleotides are TGTGCCAGCACCCCCGGACTCACCCCTGAGCAGTTCTTC.

V usage is TRBV7-6 and J usage is TRBJ2-7, with 8 bases that match TRBD1. The CDR3 runs 13 residues. In germline, CDR1 is SGHVS, CDR2 FNYEAQ. With 4 bases clipped from V and 3 bases from J, the junction kept 2 bases outside the gene matches. CDR3 sequence (DNA): TGTGCCAGCAGCTCTACAGGGGGCTACGAGCAGTACTTC. This gives the protein CASSSTGGYEQYF.

This chain links TRBV6-1 with TRBJ1-5, with a weak D call TRBD1 (6 bases). Germline-derived CDR1 and CDR2 are MNHNS and SASEGT. The CDR3 runs 14 residues. Trimming took off 6 bases at V and 7 bases at J, with 16 bases between the two ends. The CDR3: CASRGDIRRQPQHF. The CDR3 bases are TGTGCCAGCAGGGGGGACATCAGGAGGCAGCCCCAGCATTTT.

The chain employs TRBV6-5 and TRBJ1-2; 10 bases line up with TRBD1. Per the germline V gene, CDR1 is MNHEY and CDR2 is SVGAGI. The CDR3 is 14 residues long. With V trimmed by 2 bases and J by 6 bases, 3 bases remained unmatched. CDR3: CASSYTDRGHGYTF. CDR3 in DNA: TGTGCCAGCAGTTACACCGACAGGGGGCATGGCTACACCTTC.

This clone has just a few counts. This chain connects TRBV7-6 to TRBJ2-7; 12 bases are a match to TRBD2. The CDR3 length is 16 residues. CDR1 SGHVS and CDR2 FNYEAQ come from the germline V gene. Losses at the gene ends were 0 bases for V and 7 bases for J; bases not matched to a gene: 7. CDR3: CASSLALPSGGEEQYF. CDR3 nucleotides: TGTGCCAGCAGCTTAGCGCTTCCTAGCGGGGGGGAAGAGCAGTACTTC.